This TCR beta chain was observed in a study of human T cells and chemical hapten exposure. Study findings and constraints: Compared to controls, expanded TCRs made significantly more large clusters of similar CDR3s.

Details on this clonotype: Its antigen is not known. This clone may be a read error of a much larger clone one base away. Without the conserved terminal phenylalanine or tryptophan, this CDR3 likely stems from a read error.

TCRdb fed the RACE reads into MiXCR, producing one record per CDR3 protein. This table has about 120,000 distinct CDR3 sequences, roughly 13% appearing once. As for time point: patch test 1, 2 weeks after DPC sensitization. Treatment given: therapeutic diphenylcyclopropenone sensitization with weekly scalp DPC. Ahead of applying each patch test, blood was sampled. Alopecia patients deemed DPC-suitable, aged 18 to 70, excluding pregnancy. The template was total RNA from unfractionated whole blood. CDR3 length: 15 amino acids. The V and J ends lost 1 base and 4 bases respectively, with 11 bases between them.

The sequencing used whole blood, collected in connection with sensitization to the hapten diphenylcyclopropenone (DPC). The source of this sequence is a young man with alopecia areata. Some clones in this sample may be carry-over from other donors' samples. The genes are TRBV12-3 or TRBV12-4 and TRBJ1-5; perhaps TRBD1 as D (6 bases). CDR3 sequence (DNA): TGTGCCAGCAGTTTAGATGGGGGCGGGAATCAGCCCCAGCATTCT. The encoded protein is CASSLDGGGNQPQHS.